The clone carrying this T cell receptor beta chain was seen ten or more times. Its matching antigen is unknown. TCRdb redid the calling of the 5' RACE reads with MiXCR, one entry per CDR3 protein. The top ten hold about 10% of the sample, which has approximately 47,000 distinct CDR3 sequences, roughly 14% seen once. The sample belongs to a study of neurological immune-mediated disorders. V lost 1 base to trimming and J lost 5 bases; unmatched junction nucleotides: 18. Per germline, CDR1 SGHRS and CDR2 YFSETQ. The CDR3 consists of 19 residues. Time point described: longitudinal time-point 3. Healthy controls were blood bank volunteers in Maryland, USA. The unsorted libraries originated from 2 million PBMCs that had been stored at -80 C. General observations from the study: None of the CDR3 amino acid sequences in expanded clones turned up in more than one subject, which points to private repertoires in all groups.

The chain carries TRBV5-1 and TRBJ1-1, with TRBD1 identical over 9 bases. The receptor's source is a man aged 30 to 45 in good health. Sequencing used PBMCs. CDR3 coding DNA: TGCGCCAGCAGCTTGACTGGATCCGTATTTGACAGGGGGGAAACTGAAGCTTTCTTT. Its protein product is CASSLTGSVFDRGETEAFF.